These 26 T cell receptor beta chains were sequenced from one sample in a study of cytomegalovirus exposure and HLA in healthy donors. The study ran its PCR with 60 Vbeta and 13 Jbeta primers. Sequenced by immunoSEQ multiplex PCR; TCRdb stores in-frame clones only, minus some. The sample carries 200,000 or so clones, more than 75% recorded once. Material: PBMCs. The receptors were gathered from a woman younger than 35 in good health and CMV-seronegative.

The table lists this clone with a count of one. The chain has TRBV19 and TRBJ1-1; TRBD1 is a possible D gene (5 bases). The CDR3 extends over 12 amino acids. Germline CDR1 reads LNHDA; CDR2 reads SQIVND (reference sequence). V lost 7 bases and J 3 bases, leaving 9 bases between the germline ends. In DNA, the CDR3 is TGTGCCAGTAATGGCAGGGACACTGAAGCTTTCTTT. Its translation: CASNGRDTEAFF.

The chain employs TRBV2 and TRBJ2-1; 10 bases map to TRBD2. This CDR3 contains 17 residues. The junction had 13 bases not matched to a gene; V was cut back by 4 bases and J by 7 bases. The germline gives CDR1 SNHLY, CDR2 FYNNEI. The CDR3 spells CASSVPMLAGVANEQFF. In nucleotides, the CDR3 is TGTGCCAGCAGTGTTCCCATGCTAGCGGGGGTGGCGAATGAGCAGTTCTTC.

The count of this clone is one. The CDR3 bases are TGCAGCGTTGAAGAGGGGGGGTATGGCTACACCTTC. The encoded protein is CSVEEGGYGYTF. V usage is TRBV29-1 and J usage is TRBJ1-2; possible D gene TRBD1, 5 bases. The CDR3 has 12 residues. The germline gives CDR1 SQVTM, CDR2 ANQGSEA. Trimming took off 0 bases at V and 5 bases at J, with 7 bases between the two ends.

The chain has TRBV6-6 and TRBJ2-4; unclear D gene. The CDR3 is made up of 13 amino acids. The germline CDR1 and CDR2 sequences are MNHNY and SVGAGI (reference sequence). Trimming took off 6 bases at V and 0 bases at J, with 6 bases between the two ends. This CDR3 reads CASRTVAKNIQYF. DNA for the CDR3: TGTGCCAGCAGAACTGTAGCCAAAAACATTCAGTACTTC.

This chain links TRBV13 with TRBJ2-2, with 10 positions matching TRBD2. This CDR3 has 15 amino acids. Germline V lookup: CDR1 PRHDT, CDR2 FYEKMQ (reference sequence). Unmatched junction bases numbered 10, after V lost 5 bases and J lost 10 bases. This CDR3 reads CASSGPGLAFAELFF. Here the CDR3 DNA reads TGTGCCAGCAGCGGTCCGGGACTAGCGTTCGCGGAGCTGTTTTTT. The full variable domain, in which reference TRBV13 and TRBJ2-2 provide the parts outside the CDR3, is AAGVIQSPRHLIKEKRETATLKCYPIPRHDTVYWYQQGPGQDPQFLISFYEKMQSDKGSIPDRFSAQQFSDYHSELNMSSLELGDSALYFCASSGPGLAFAELFFGEGSRLTVL.

This clone showed up just once. The chain employs TRBV9 and TRBJ1-1; tentative D call: TRBD1 (5 bases). The germline V gene has CDR1 SGDLS and CDR2 YYNGEE. The CDR3 is made up of 12 amino acids. Trimming removed 4 bases from V and 7 bases from J, with 11 bases in between. The CDR3 DNA reads TGTGCCAGCAGCCCGCGGGGGAGTGAAGCTTTCTTT. Amino acid sequence: CASSPRGSEAFF.

V usage is TRBV21-1 and J usage is TRBJ2-7; the table's D call TRBD2 went unverified against the DNA. TRBV21-1 counts as a pseudogene. This CDR3 has 19 residues. The CDR3 coding sequence is TGTGCCAGCAGCAAAGGTCCGGCTCCGGGACTAGTTGACCCGTACGAGCAGTACTTC. It codes for CASSKGPAPGLVDPYEQYF.

CDR3 sequence: CASSDGTGAYEQYF. The CDR3 DNA reads TGTGCCAGCAGCGACGGGACAGGAGCCTACGAGCAGTACTTC. The rearrangement joins TRBV7-2 to TRBJ2-7; TRBD1 aligns across 8 bases. CDR1 SGHTA and CDR2 FQGNSA come from the germline V gene. V shed 5 bases and J 2 bases; nucleotides not matched to a gene: 5. This CDR3 spans 14 amino acids.

The J gene is TRBJ2-1, the V gene TRBV6-1, with 9 bases fitting TRBD2. This CDR3 region has 14 residues. V was pared by 10 bases and J by 8 bases, with 12 bases of the junction left unmatched. Per the germline V gene, CDR1 is MNHNS and CDR2 is SASEGT. The chain's CDR3 is CATTAGLAVDEQFF. CDR3 nucleotides: TGTGCCACCACGGCGGGACTAGCCGTGGATGAGCAGTTCTTC.

The rearrangement joins TRBV27 to TRBJ2-3; D unresolved. V lost 1 base and J 8 bases, leaving 7 bases between the germline ends. CDR3 length: 12 residues. Germline values: CDR1 MNHEY, CDR2 SMNVEV (reference sequence). The CDR3 coding sequence is TGTGCCAGCAGTTTATACGGCGGTACGCAGTATTTT. This translates into CASSLYGGTQYF.

This clone was seen a few times. Compared with germline, one end of the junction differs, possibly owing to a read error. The chain uses TRBV6-1 and TRBJ2-7; 9 bases align to TRBD1. The CDR3 contains 15 residues. In germline, CDR1 is MNHNS, CDR2 SASEGT. The CDR3 reads CATSGSQGARWEQYF. CDR3 sequence (DNA): TGTGCCACCAGTGGTTCACAGGGGGCCCGGTGGGAGCAGTACTTC.

The rearrangement joins TRBV30 to TRBJ2-3; no clear D. Germline V gene sequence: CDR1 GTSNPN, CDR2 SVGIG (reference sequence). Deletions cut 0 bases from V and 5 bases from J, with 9 bases between. The CDR3 is 13 amino acids. CDR3 sequence reads: CAWSVFVVDTQYF. CDR3 nucleotide sequence: TGTGCCTGGAGTGTCTTTGTCGTAGATACGCAGTATTTT.

V usage is TRBV5-6 and J usage is TRBJ2-1; D gene unclear. Per the germline V gene, CDR1 is SGHDT and CDR2 is YYEEEE. The CDR3 is made up of 15 amino acids. Trimming removed 0 bases at V and 8 bases at J, with 15 bases between. The DNA for the CDR3 is TGTGCCAGCAGCTTGGGGGCAGACAACCGCGATGAGCAGTTCTTC. Protein sequence: CASSLGADNRDEQFF.

The chain joins TRBV6-1 to TRBJ2-3, with D tentatively TRBD1 (6 bases). The CDR3 has 14 amino acids. V lost 11 bases and J lost 0, with 15 bases in between. Germline assignment: CDR1 MNHNS and CDR2 SASEGT. CDR3: CAATQGISTDTQYF. CDR3 bases: TGTGCCGCGACACAGGGAATTAGCACAGATACGCAGTATTTT.

The rearrangement uses TRBV6-1 and TRBJ2-1, with 9 bases matching TRBD1. The junction had 10 bases not matched to a gene; V was cut back by 3 bases and J by 7 bases. Germline V gives CDR1 MNHNS, CDR2 SASEGT. The CDR3 is made up of 16 amino acids. CDR3 sequence (DNA): TGTGCCAGCAGTGACCTAGGACAGGGGAAAGGGAATGAGCAGTTCTTC. The encoded protein is CASSDLGQGKGNEQFF.

This sequence joins TRBV7-2 and TRBJ2-1, with D possibly matching TRBD2 (6 bases). This CDR3 contains 15 residues. Germline V CDR1 and CDR2: SGHTA, FQGNSA. Trimming stripped 1 base from V and 9 bases from J, with 16 bases between. The CDR3 here is CASSLEQTSVSEQFF. Here the CDR3 DNA reads TGTGCCAGCAGCTTAGAACAGACTAGTGTAAGTGAGCAGTTCTTC.

This chain joins TRBV25-1 and TRBJ1-2; the D gene is possibly TRBD1 (5 bases). The V end was cut by 6 bases, the J end by 10 bases, with 18 bases between. The V gene's germline CDR1 is MGHDK and CDR2 SYGVNS. CDR3 length: 13 amino acids. The CDR3: CASSGGAYTDYTF. The CDR3 DNA sequence: TGTGCCAGCAGCGGGGGAGCCTATACCGACTACACCTTC.

The chain links TRBV7-9 to TRBJ2-7, with 9 bases matching TRBD1. Germline V gene data show CDR1 as SEHNR and CDR2 as FQNEAQ (reference sequence). After removal of 4 bases from V and 1 base from J, the junction contained 2 bases not matched to a gene. The CDR3 is 14 residues long. This chain's CDR3 is CASSSGTGSYEQYF. In DNA form, the CDR3 reads TGTGCCAGCAGCTCCGGGACAGGGTCCTACGAGCAGTACTTC.

The rearrangement joins TRBV9 to TRBJ1-1, with 7 bases aligning to TRBD1. The CDR3 spans 13 residues. V lost 4 bases and J lost 5; bases outside the gene matches: 5. Germline CDR1 SGDLS, CDR2 YYNGEE. The CDR3 coding sequence is TGTGCCAGCAGCTCTCGACAGGGAACTGAAGCTTTCTTT. Encoded protein: CASSSRQGTEAFF.

The chain couples TRBV6-5 to TRBJ1-1, with D perhaps TRBD1 (5 bases). Trimming cost V 8 bases and J 0 bases, with 13 bases left between them. This CDR3 has 14 residues. The germline V gene has CDR1 MNHEY and CDR2 SVGAGI. The CDR3 loop is CASARVGMNTEAFF. CDR3 DNA sequence: TGTGCCAGCGCCAGGGTGGGGATGAACACTGAAGCTTTCTTT.

V and J are TRBV10-3 and TRBJ2-1, with 12 bases lining up with TRBD2. Germline assignment: CDR1 ENHRY and CDR2 SYGVKD. The CDR3 totals 17 residues. With 7 bases clipped from V and 2 bases from J, the junction kept 9 bases outside the gene matches. The CDR3 coding sequence is TGTGCCATCAAGGGACTAGCGGGTAGCGGTGCCTACAATGAGCAGTTCTTC. It yields the protein CAIKGLAGSGAYNEQFF.

The chain combines TRBV12-5 with TRBJ2-7; TRBD2 matches at 8 bases. The junction had 16 bases not matched to a gene; V was cut back by 4 bases and J by 5 bases. This CDR3 is built from 17 residues. The germline CDR1 and CDR2 sequences are LGHNT and FRNRAP. CDR3 bases: TGTGCTAGTGGTTCGCCGCCCGGGACTAGTACTCAGCACGAGCAGTACTTC. Translated: CASGSPPGTSTQHEQYF.

This clone was detected only a few times. The chain employs TRBV5-1 and TRBJ1-1; D is undetermined. V lost 0 bases to trimming and J lost 7 bases, with 16 bases between them. The CDR3 extends over 15 amino acids. Germline CDR1 reads SGHRS; CDR2 reads YFSETQ. The DNA of the CDR3 is TGCGCCAGCAGCTTGGCGCTCTCAGGCGCCGGTGAAGCTTTCTTT. As protein: CASSLALSGAGEAFF.

The chain joins TRBV27 to TRBJ2-7; D might be TRBD2 (5 bases). Germline V gives CDR1 MNHEY, CDR2 SMNVEV (reference sequence). The CDR3 contains 12 residues. V lost 5 bases to trimming and J lost 6 bases, with 11 bases between them. The CDR3 DNA reads TGTGCCAGCAGTGGACTGGCCTCCGAGCAGTACTTC. Encoded protein: CASSGLASEQYF.

The table lists this clone with a count of one. The chain has TRBV11-3 and TRBJ2-5; D perhaps matches TRBD2 (5 bases). V was trimmed by 2 bases and J by 5 bases, leaving 9 bases between them. Germline loops: CDR1 SGHNT, CDR2 YENEEA. The CDR3 totals 13 residues. The CDR3 DNA reads TGTGCCAGCAGCTTAAACCGGAGGGAGACCCAGTACTTC. This gives the protein CASSLNRRETQYF.

The CDR3 DNA sequence: TGTGCCAGCAGCTGGACAGGGGCTAGCACAGATACGCAGTATTTT. It is translated as CASSWTGASTDTQYF. The rearrangement links TRBV7-8 to TRBJ2-3, with 9 bases matching TRBD1. CDR1 and CDR2 from the germline V gene are SGHVS and FQNEAQ. The CDR3 loop spans 15 amino acids. V shed 4 bases and J 0 bases; nucleotides not matched to a gene: 2.